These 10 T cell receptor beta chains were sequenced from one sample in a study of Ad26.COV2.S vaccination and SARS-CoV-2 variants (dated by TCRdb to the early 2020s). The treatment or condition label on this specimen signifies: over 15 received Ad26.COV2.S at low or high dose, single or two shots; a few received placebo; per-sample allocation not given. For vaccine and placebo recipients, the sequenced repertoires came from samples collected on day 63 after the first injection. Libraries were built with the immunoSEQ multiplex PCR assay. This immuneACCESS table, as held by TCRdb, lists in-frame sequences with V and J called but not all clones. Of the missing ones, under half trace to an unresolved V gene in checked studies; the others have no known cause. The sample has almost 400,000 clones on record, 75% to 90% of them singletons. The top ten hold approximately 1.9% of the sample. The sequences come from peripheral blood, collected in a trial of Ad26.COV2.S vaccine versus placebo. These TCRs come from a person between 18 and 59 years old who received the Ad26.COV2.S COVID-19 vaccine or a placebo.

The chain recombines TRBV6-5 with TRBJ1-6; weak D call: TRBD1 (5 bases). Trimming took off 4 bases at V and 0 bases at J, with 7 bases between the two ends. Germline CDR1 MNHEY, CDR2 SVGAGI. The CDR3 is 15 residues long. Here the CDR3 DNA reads TGTGCCAGCAGTTCCCAGGGCTCCTATAATTCACCCCTCCACTTT. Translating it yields CASSSQGSYNSPLHF.

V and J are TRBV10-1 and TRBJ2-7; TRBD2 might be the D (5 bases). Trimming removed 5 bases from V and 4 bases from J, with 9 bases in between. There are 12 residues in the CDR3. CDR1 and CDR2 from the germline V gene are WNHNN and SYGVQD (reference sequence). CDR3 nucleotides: TGCGCCAGCAGTCGGGGAGAGTACGAGCAGTACTTC. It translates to CASSRGEYEQYF.

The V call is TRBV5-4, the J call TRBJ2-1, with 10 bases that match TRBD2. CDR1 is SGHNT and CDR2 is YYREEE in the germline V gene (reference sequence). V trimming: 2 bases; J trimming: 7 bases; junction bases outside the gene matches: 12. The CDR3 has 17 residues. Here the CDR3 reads CASSFRGASGRSNEQFF. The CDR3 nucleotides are TGTGCCAGCAGCTTCCGTGGGGCTAGCGGGAGATCGAATGAGCAGTTCTTC. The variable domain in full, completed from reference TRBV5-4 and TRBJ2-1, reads ETGVTQSPTHLIKTRGQQVTLRCSSQSGHNTVSWYQQALGQGPQFIFQYYREEENGRGNFPPRFSGLQFPNYSSELNVNALELDDSALYLCASSFRGASGRSNEQFFGPGTRLTVL.

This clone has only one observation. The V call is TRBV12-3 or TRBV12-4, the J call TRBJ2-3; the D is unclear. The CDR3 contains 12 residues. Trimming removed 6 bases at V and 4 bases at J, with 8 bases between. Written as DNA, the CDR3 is TGTGCCAGCAGCCTGCAGCCAGATACGCAGTATTTT. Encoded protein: CASSLQPDTQYF.

CDR3 protein: CASSPAGTSYEQFF. The DNA of the CDR3 is TGTGCCAGCAGCCCTGCCGGGACTAGCTATGAGCAGTTCTTC. This chain connects TRBV7-8 to TRBJ2-1; 9 bases match TRBD2. The ends lost 5 bases at V and 8 bases at J; junction bases unmatched: 7. CDR1 is SGHVS, CDR2 FQNEAQ, per germline. The CDR3 has 14 residues. Full variable domain (rest looked up from reference TRBV7-8 and TRBJ2-1): GAGVSQSPRYKVAKRGQDVALRCDPISGHVSLFWYQQALGQGPEFLTYFQNEAQLDKSGLPSDRFFAERPEGSVSTLKIQRTQQEDSAVYLCASSPAGTSYEQFFGPGTRLTVL.

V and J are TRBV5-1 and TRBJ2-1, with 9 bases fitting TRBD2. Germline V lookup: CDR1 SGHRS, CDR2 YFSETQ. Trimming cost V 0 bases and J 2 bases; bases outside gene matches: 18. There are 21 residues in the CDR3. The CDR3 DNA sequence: TGCGCCAGCAGCTTGGAGCCCACACGTTTGACTAGCGGACGTACCTACAATGAGCAGTTCTTC. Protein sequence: CASSLEPTRLTSGRTYNEQFF.

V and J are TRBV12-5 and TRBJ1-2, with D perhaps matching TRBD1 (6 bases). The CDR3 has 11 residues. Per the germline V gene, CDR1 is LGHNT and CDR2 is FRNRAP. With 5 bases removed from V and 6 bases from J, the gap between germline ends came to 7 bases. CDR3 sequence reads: CASGQGNGYTF. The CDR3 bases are TGTGCTAGTGGTCAGGGGAATGGCTACACCTTC.

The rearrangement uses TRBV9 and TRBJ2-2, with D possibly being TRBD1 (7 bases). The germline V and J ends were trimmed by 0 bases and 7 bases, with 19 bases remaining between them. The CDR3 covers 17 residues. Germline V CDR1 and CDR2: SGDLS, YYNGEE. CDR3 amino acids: CASSVAGQGGGGGELFF. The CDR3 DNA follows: TGTGCCAGCAGCGTAGCTGGGCAGGGGGGCGGTGGCGGGGAGCTGTTTTTT.

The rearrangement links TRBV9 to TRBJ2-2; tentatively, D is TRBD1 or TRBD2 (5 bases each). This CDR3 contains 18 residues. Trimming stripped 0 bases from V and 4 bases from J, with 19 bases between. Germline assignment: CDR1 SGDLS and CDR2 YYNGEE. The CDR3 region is CASSVGRGQGISTGELFF. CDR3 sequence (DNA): TGTGCCAGCAGCGTAGGTCGAGGGCAGGGAATAAGCACCGGGGAGCTGTTTTTT. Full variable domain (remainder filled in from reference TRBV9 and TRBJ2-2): DSGVTQTPKHLITATGQRVTLRCSPRSGDLSVYWYQQSLDQGLQFLIQYYNGEERAKGNILERFSAQQFPDLHSELNLSSLELGDSALYFCASSVGRGQGISTGELFFGEGSRLTVL.

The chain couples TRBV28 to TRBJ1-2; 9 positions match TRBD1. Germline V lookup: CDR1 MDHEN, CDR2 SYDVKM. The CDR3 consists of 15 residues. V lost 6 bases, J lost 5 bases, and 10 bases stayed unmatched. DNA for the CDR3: TGTGCCAGCAGCCTCTCGGACAGGGGTACATATGGCTACACCTTC. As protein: CASSLSDRGTYGYTF.